This T cell receptor (beta chain) was captured in a study of control samples from healthy donors and cancer patients (dated by TCRdb to 2020 to 2022). As concerns this clone: What antigen it recognizes has not been identified. No qualities accompany the bases; no much larger clone lies one base away.

Library generation was performed with the immunoSEQ multiplex PCR assay. In its TCRdb copy, this immuneACCESS table keeps in-frame sequences only and misses some clones. Where compared with another copy, unresolved V genes explain less than half of these, and the others have no known cause. This sample comprises about 86,000 clones, about 94% of them detected only once. The leading ten clones occupy 4.8% of the sample. The V end loses 7 bases and the J end loses 3 bases, and a stretch of 12 bases separates them. The germline V gene supplies CDR1 SNHLY and CDR2 FYNNEI. Counted from cysteine to phenylalanine, this CDR3 has 13 amino acids. Only the CDR3 portion is preserved as DNA: 39 bases, with reading frame beginning at the first base.

The clonotype originates from a woman aged 18-29 years in good health. Sequencing was performed on blood. In this chain, TRBV2 is recombined with TRBJ1-1; confidence is insufficient to name the D gene. Here the CDR3 is given as CASTVKRDTEAFF. The bases read TGTGCCAGCACGGTGAAGAGGGACACTGAAGCTTTCTTT.